This T cell receptor beta chain is drawn from a study of blood T cell repertoires in COVID-19. Turning to the study itself: The samples span acute and convalescent COVID-19 from the United States, Italy and Spain.

Using immunoSEQ multiplex PCR, the repertoire was profiled, and TCRdb retains in-frame clones only, with some absent. The sample carries around 30,000 clones, around 87% recorded once. The TCR sequence derives from a human donor in a cohort sampled during active COVID-19. The donor label of this sample is uncertain. The material sequenced was peripheral blood.

The CDR3 DNA follows: TGTGCCAGCAGCTCCCGGACAGGGGGAGTCGGTGCCGCTAATGAAAAACTGTTTTTT. Amino acid sequence: CASSSRTGGVGAANEKLFF. The chain combines TRBV7-9 with TRBJ1-4; 10 bases fit TRBD1. Per the germline V gene, CDR1 is SEHNR and CDR2 is FQNEAQ (reference sequence). Trimming removed 4 bases from V and 3 bases from J; junction bases left unmatched: 14. CDR3 size: 19 residues.